This T cell receptor beta chain was retrieved from a study of PD-L1 blockade in urothelial cancer. Study at large: Before enrollment, 0 to 3 chemotherapy regimens had been given to patients.

Described time point: pretreatment peripheral blood. Enrolled patients showed locally advanced or metastatic urothelial carcinoma. V lost 3 bases and J 2 bases, leaving 15 bases between the germline ends. The CDR3 consists of 15 residues. CDR1 and CDR2 from the germline V gene are SGHRS and YFSETQ. Findings of the study overall: Tumor-associated clones in the blood of durable-benefit patients grew more at 3 weeks.

In regard to this clone: Its specificity is not known.

TCR analog templates of synthetic origin were spiked into each PCR. Clones were sequenced by immunoSEQ multiplex PCR, and TCRdb holds only the in-frame ones, with some missing. The table lists about 52,000 clones, around 80% of them singletons. This chain uses TRBV5-1 with TRBJ2-7; no clear D gene. This sample comprised PBMCs, obtained around atezolizumab (anti-PD-L1) treatment. This clonotype originated in a man in his 70s with urothelial cancer. DNA for the CDR3: TGCGCCAGCAGCTACTACCTAAGTGACGCCTACGAGCAGTACTTC. Its protein is CASSYYLSDAYEQYF. The full variable domain, its missing parts supplied by reference TRBV5-1 and TRBJ2-7, is KAGVTQTPRYLIKTRGQQVTLSCSPISGHRSVSWYQQTPGQGLQFLFEYFSETQRNKGNFPGRFSGRQFSNSRSEMNVSTLELGDSALYLCASSYYLSDAYEQYFGPGTRLTVT.